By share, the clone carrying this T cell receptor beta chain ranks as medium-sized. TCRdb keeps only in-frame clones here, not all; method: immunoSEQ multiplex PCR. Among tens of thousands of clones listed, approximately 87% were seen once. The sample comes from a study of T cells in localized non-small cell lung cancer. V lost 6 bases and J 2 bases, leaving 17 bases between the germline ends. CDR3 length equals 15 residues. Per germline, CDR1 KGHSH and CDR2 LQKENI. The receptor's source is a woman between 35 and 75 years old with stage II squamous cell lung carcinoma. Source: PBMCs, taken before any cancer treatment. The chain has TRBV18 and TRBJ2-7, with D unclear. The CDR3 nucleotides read TGTGCCAGCTCCATTTGGGGTCCTACCCCCTACGAGCAGTACTTC. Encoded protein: CASSIWGPTPYEQYF.